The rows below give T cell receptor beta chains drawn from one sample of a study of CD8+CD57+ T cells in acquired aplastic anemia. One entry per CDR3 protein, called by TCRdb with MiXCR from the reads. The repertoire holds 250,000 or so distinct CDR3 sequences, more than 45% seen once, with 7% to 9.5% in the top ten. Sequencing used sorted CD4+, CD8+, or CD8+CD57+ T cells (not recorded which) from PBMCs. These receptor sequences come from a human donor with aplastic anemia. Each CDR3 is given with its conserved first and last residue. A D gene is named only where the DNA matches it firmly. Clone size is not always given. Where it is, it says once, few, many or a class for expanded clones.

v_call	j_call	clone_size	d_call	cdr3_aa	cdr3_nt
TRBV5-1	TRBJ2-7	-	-	CASSQGSSYEQHF	TGCGCCAGCAGCCAAGGGTCCTCCTACGAGCAGCACTTC
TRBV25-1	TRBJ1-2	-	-	CASSEQGSYSSLWGYTF	TGTGCCAGCAGTGAACAGGGCAGCTACTCGTCCCTTTGGGGCTACACCTTC
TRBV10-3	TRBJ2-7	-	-	CAISVGGGYEQYF	TGTGCCATCAGCGTTGGAGGGGGCTACGAGCAGTACTTC
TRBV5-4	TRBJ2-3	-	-	CASSVAETGGRTDTQYF	TGTGCCAGCAGCGTAGCCGAAACGGGGGGCCGCACAGATACGCAGTATTTT
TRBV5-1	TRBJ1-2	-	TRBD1	CASSPRQGNGYTF	TGCGCCAGCAGCCCCCGACAGGGGAATGGCTACACCTTC
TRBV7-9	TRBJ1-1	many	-	CASSAGEVEAFF	TGTGCCAGCAGCGCAGGGGAAGTTGAAGCTTTCTTT
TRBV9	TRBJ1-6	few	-	CASSISPDGGSPLHF	TGTGCCAGCAGCATCAGTCCGGACGGTGGATCACCCCTCCACTTT
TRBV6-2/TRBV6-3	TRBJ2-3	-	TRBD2	CASSYPTDGRLVDTQYF	TGTGCCAGCAGTTACCCCACGGACGGGAGGTTGGTAGATACGCAGTATTTT
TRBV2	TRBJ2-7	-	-	CASRGTKTYEQYF	TGTGCCAGCAGGGGAACAAAGACCTACGAGCAGTACTTC
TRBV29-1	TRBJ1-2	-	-	CSVRGGGSNYGCTF	-
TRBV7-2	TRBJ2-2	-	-	CASSLGQGGTGELFF	TGTGCCAGCAGCTTGGGCCAGGGTGGCACCGGGGAGCTGTTTTTT
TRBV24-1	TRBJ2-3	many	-	CATSDHQQGTSTDTQYF	TGTGCCACCAGTGACCACCAACAGGGTACTAGCACAGATACGCAGTATTTT
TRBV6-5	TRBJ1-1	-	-	CASSYSGNLNTEAFF	TGTGCCAGCAGTTACTCGGGGAACCTGAACACTGAAGCTTTCTTT
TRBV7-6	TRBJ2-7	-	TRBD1	CASSQGQGNHEQYF	TGTGCCAGCAGCCAAGGACAGGGTAACCACGAGCAGTACTTC
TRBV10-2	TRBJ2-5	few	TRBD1	CASSDRGPTTQYF	TGCGCCAGCAGTGACAGGGGGCCAACGACCCAGTACTTC
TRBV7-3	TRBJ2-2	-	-	CASSPQFSFGELFF	TGTGCCAGCAGCCCCCAGTTTAGCTTCGGGGAGCTGTTTTTT
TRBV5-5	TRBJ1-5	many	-	CASSPQGHSNQPQHF	TGTGCCAGCAGCCCACAGGGCCATAGCAATCAGCCCCAGCATTTT
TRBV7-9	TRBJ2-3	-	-	CASSWNPVARYNEQYF	TGTGCCAGCAGCTGGAACCCCGTGGCTAGATACAATGAGCAGTATTTT
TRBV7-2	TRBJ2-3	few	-	CASSQYTDTQYF	TGTGCCAGCAGCCAGTACACAGATACGCAGTATTTT
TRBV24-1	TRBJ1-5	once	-	CATSEDSYPNSNQPQHF	TGTGCCACCAGTGAGGACAGCTACCCGAATAGCAATCAGCCCCAGCATTTT
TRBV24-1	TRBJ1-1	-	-	CATKDSHNNAFF	TGTGCCACCAAAGACAGCCACAACAATGCTTTCTTT
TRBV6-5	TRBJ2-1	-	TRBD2	CASSKGTSGLNAQFF	TGTGCCAGCAGTAAGGGGACTAGCGGCCTTAATGCGCAGTTCTTC
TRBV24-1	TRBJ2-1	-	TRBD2	CATSVGIAGGNNEQFF	TGTGCCACCAGTGTAGGAATAGCGGGAGGTAACAATGAGCAGTTCTTC
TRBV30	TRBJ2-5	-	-	CAWSVPLVGAQETQYF	TGTGCCTGGAGTGTACCCCTTGTCGGAGCCCAAGAGACCCAGTACTTC
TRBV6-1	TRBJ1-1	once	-	CASRRYTEAFF	TGTGCCAGCAGAAGGTACACTGAAGCTTTCTTT
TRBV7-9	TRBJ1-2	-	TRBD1	CASSLNFGTGYGYTF	TGTGCCAGCAGCTTAAACTTTGGGACAGGGTATGGCTACACCTTC
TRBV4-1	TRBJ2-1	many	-	CASSQEWGGLHEQFF	TGCGCCAGCAGCCAAGAGTGGGGGGGCCTTCATGAGCAGTTCTTC
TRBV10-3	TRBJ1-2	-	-	CAISESRDGYTF	TGTGCCATCAGTGAGTCGAGGGATGGCTACACCTTC
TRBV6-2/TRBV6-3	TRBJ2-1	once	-	CASGEISSYNEQFF	TGTGCCAGCGGGGAGATCAGCTCCTACAATGAGCAGTTCTTC
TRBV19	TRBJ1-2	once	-	CASRQDGYTF	TGTGCCAGCCGACAGGATGGCTACACCTTC
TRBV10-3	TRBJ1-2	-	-	CAISEGGNHGYTF	TGTGCCATCAGTGAGGGTGGCAATCATGGCTACACCTTC
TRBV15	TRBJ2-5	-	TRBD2	CATSRPQGLAGAETQYF	TGTGCCACCAGCAGACCCCAGGGCCTAGCGGGAGCAGAGACCCAGTACTTC
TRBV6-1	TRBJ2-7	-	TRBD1	CASSVGSGGWKYEQYF	TGTGCCAGCAGTGTAGGTTCAGGGGGCTGGAAGTACGAGCAGTACTTC
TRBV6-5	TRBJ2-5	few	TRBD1	CASSYPTFSPARGLETQYF	TGTGCCAGCAGTTACCCTACCTTTTCTCCCGCCAGGGGGCTGGAGACCCAGTACTTC
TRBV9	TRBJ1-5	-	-	CASSETGFSHQPQHF	TGTGCCAGCAGCGAAACAGGGTTCTCGCATCAGCCCCAGCATTTT
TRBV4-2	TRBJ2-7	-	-	CASSLDSESSYEQYF	TGTGCCAGCAGCCTCGATAGCGAGAGCTCCTACGAGCAGTACTTC
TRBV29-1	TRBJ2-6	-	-	CSVIDSVLTF	TGCAGCGTCATAGACAGCGTCCTGACTTTC
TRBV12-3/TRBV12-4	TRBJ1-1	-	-	CASSFSSTEAFF	TGTGCCAGCAGTTTTTCGAGCACTGAAGCTTTCTTT
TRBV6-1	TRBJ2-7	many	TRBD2	CASSQSGASSYEQYF	TGTGCCAGCAGTCAGAGCGGGGCAAGCTCCTACGAGCAGTACTTC
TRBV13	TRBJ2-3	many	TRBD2	CASSEWGLAPSTDTQYF	TGTGCCAGCAGCGAGTGGGGACTAGCGCCTAGCACAGATACGCAGTATTTT
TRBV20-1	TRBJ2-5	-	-	CSARGWDQETQYF	TGCAGTGCTAGAGGTTGGGACCAAGAGACCCAGTACTTC